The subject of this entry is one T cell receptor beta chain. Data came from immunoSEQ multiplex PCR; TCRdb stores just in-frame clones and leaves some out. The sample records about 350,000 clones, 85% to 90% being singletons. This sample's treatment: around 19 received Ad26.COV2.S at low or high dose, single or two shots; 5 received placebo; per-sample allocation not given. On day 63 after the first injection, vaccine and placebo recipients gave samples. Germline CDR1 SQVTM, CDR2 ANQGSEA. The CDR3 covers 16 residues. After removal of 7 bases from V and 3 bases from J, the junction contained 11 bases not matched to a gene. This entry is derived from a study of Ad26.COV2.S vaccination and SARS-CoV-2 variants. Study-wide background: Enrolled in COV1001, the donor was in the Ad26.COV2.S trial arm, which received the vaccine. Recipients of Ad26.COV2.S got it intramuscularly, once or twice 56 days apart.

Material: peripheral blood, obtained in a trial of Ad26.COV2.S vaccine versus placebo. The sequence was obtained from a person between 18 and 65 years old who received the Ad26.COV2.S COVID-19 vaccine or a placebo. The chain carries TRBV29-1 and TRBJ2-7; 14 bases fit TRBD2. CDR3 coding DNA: TGCAGCGCCGTAGGGGGGACTAGCGGGAGTCACTACGAGCAGTACTTC. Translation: CSAVGGTSGSHYEQYF.